A single sample is the source of the 18 T cell receptor beta chains below, sequenced in a study of blood T cells in healthy people across ages. Sample-barcoded 5' priming and a J-beta primer mix drove a second PCR of about 6 to 12 cycles. TCRdb analysed the 5' RACE reads with MiXCR anew, one entry per CDR3 protein. This table holds about 1 million distinct CDR3 sequences, 40% to 50% found once. The sequenced material came from blood. These TCRs come from an older woman in good health.

In this sample, this clonotype turned up a few times. The rearrangement links TRBV15 to TRBJ2-7; weak D call: TRBD1 (5 bases). The CDR3 contains 13 residues. Germline V gene data show CDR1 as LNHNV and CDR2 as YYDKDF (reference sequence). Trimming pared 5 bases from V and 5 bases from J, leaving 13 bases between. Written as DNA, the CDR3 is TGTGCCACCAGCGGCTCGTGGGGCGACGAGCAGTACTTC. Translation gives CATSGSWGDEQYF.

The chain carries TRBV7-3 and TRBJ2-7, with a possible D match to TRBD2 (6 bases). The tail of the sequence fits TRBJ2-5 better, so the J call may be wrong. The CDR3 totals 15 residues. Germline V gene lookup returns CDR1 SGHTA and CDR2 FQGTGA. The DNA for the CDR3 is TGTGCCAGCACCCTAATGGGGCGGGACGAGGAGACCCAGTACTTC. Its translation is CASTLMGRDEETQYF.

The J gene is TRBJ2-7, the V gene TRBV29-1, with a possible D match to TRBD1 (6 bases). The V gene lost 6 bases and the J gene lost 4 bases, with 10 bases spanning the gap. The CDR3 runs 11 residues. The germline V gene encodes CDR1 SQVTM and CDR2 ANQGSEA. The chain's CDR3 is CSVGHTYEQYF. DNA for the CDR3: TGCAGCGTGGGACACACTTACGAGCAGTACTTC.

The rearrangement uses TRBV20-1 and TRBJ2-3, with D possibly being TRBD1 (5 bases). Germline V gene data show CDR1 as DFQATT and CDR2 as SNEGSKA (reference sequence). The V end lost 6 bases, the J end lost 1 base, and 14 bases lay between the germline ends. The CDR3 consists of 14 residues. DNA for the CDR3: TGCAGTGCAGCCGACAGTTGGGGCACAGATACGCAGTATTTT. The encoded protein is CSAADSWGTDTQYF.

The V call is TRBV20-1, the J call TRBJ1-3; D call uncertain. The CDR3 is made up of 16 amino acids. V shed 3 bases and J shed 1 base, with 16 bases lying between them. CDR1 and CDR2 from the germline V gene are DFQATT and SNEGSKA (reference sequence). The CDR3 loop reads CSASPIVGGSGNTIYF. The DNA for the CDR3 is TGCAGTGCTAGCCCTATAGTTGGAGGGTCTGGAAACACCATATATTTT.

CDR3 protein: CSASTGNNEQFF. The CDR3 DNA follows: TGCAGTGCTTCGACAGGGAACAATGAGCAGTTCTTC. This chain joins TRBV20-1 and TRBJ2-1, with 7 bases that match TRBD1. In germline, CDR1 is DFQATT, CDR2 SNEGSKA (reference sequence). The CDR3 is 12 residues long. Unmatched junction bases numbered 3, after V lost 5 bases and J lost 5 bases.

Note on this clonotype: A read error may be the cause here, since a much bigger clone is one base away. J is TRBJ2-1 and V is TRBV12-3 or TRBV12-4; 10 bases match TRBD2. With the DNA end fitting TRBJ2-7 better, the J assignment may be wrong. The CDR3 sequence is 15 residues long. CDR3 protein: CASSRAGGPYNEQYF. CDR3 nucleotides: TGTGCCAGCAGTAGAGCGGGAGGGCCCTACAATGAGCAGTACTTC.

This rearrangement joins TRBV5-1 to TRBJ2-5; D uncertain. V gave up 4 bases and J gave up 11 bases, with 18 bases separating them. CDR3 size: 13 residues. Germline CDR1 is SGHRS and CDR2 is YFSETQ. CDR3 sequence (DNA): TGCGCCAGCAGCCAAGCCCTGTACCATGAGCAGTACTTC. Translation gives CASSQALYHEQYF.

The rearrangement joins TRBV12-5 to TRBJ2-7; 8 nucleotides match TRBD2. The DNA end lines up better with TRBJ2-5; the J call may be wrong. Germline V CDR1 and CDR2: LGHNT, FRNRAP. This CDR3 is built from 16 residues. In nucleotides, the CDR3 is TGTGCTAGTGGTACACGACTAGCGCGAACACAAGAGACCCAGTACTTC. Its translation is CASGTRLARTQETQYF.

This clonotype has only a few counts. This chain uses TRBV12-3 or TRBV12-4 with TRBJ2-1, with TRBD1 identical over 10 bases. V trimming: 3 bases; J trimming: 9 bases; junction bases outside the gene matches: 5. The CDR3 is made up of 14 amino acids. This CDR3 is CASSLGQGRLEQFF. CDR3 nucleotides: TGTGCCAGCAGTTTGGGACAGGGGAGGCTTGAGCAGTTCTTC.

The V gene is TRBV27, the J gene TRBJ2-1; 8 nucleotides align to TRBD1. This CDR3 is 14 amino acids long. Losses at the gene ends were 6 bases for V and 3 bases for J; bases not matched to a gene: 4. Germline-derived CDR1 and CDR2 are MNHEY and SMNVEV (reference sequence). The CDR3 region is CASRVDRVYNEQFF. CDR3 DNA sequence: TGTGCCAGCAGGGTGGACAGGGTCTACAATGAGCAGTTCTTC.

The rearrangement joins TRBV18 to TRBJ2-7; D uncertain. Germline lookup yields CDR1 KGHSH and CDR2 LQKENI. The CDR3 runs 14 residues. Deletions cut 1 base from V and 2 bases from J, with 9 bases between. The CDR3 DNA is TGTGCCAGCTCACCACGAGGCTCACCCTACGAGCAGTACTTC. Translating gives CASSPRGSPYEQYF.

There are a few counts of this clonotype. The V call is TRBV7-2, the J call TRBJ1-5, with TRBD1 as a possible D gene (6 bases). CDR3 length: 15 residues. Germline V lookup: CDR1 SGHTA, CDR2 FQGNSA. V lost 1 base to trimming and J lost 8 bases, with 15 bases between them. CDR3 loop: CASSLVDGGGKPQHF. The CDR3 DNA sequence: TGTGCCAGCAGCTTAGTTGATGGGGGCGGGAAGCCCCAGCATTTT.

The chain employs TRBV29-1 and TRBJ1-2, with a tentative D call TRBD1 (5 bases). Trimming pared 6 bases from V and 3 bases from J, leaving 11 bases between. In germline, CDR1 is SQVTM, CDR2 ANQGSEA. The CDR3 runs to 12 residues. The CDR3 DNA reads as TGCAGCGTGCCCCAGGGCTACTATGGCTACACCTTC. Encoded protein: CSVPQGYYGYTF.

The V gene is TRBV6-2 or TRBV6-3, the J gene TRBJ2-1; the match to TRBD2 covers 7 bases. Unmatched junction bases numbered 10, after V lost 8 bases and J lost 6 bases. Looked up from germline, CDR1 is MNHEY and CDR2 is SVGEGT. This CDR3 spans 14 amino acids. The CDR3, as DNA: TGTGCCAGCGGTCGGGCGGGAGAAGTCAATGAGCAGTTCTTC. Translating gives CASGRAGEVNEQFF.

This clonotype has more than one count but fewer than ten. J is TRBJ2-6 and V is TRBV27; possibly TRBD1 for D (6 bases). This CDR3 is 18 amino acids long. From germline, CDR1 is MNHEY and CDR2 SMNVEV (reference sequence). V lost 6 bases, J lost 0 bases, and 18 bases lay in between. This CDR3 reads CASRGLRTARSGANVLTF. The CDR3 DNA is TGTGCCAGCAGGGGGCTACGGACAGCCCGCTCTGGGGCCAACGTCCTGACTTTC. Full variable domain (outside the CDR3, taken from reference TRBV27 and TRBJ2-6): EAQVTQNPRYLITVTGKKLTVTCSQNMNHEYMSWYRQDPGLGLRQIYYSMNVEVTDKGDVPEGYKVSRKEKRNFPLILESPSPNQTSLYFCASRGLRTARSGANVLTFGAGSRLTVL.

A remark on this clonotype: A much larger clone sits a single nucleotide away, making a read error possible. This chain links TRBV10-3 with TRBJ2-5; D not resolved. V lost 2 bases to trimming and J lost 6 bases, with 13 bases between them. Per germline, CDR1 ENHRY and CDR2 SYGVKD. The CDR3 totals 14 residues. The CDR3 sequence: CAISEMGKGQTQYF. CDR3 in DNA: TGTGCCATCAGTGAGATGGGGAAAGGGCAGACCCAGTACTTC.

This clonotype has more than one count but fewer than ten. The rearrangement uses TRBV5-1 and TRBJ2-7; 7 nucleotides agree with TRBD2. The germline V gene encodes CDR1 SGHRS and CDR2 YFSETQ. The CDR3 extends over 13 amino acids. V trimming: 2 bases; J trimming: 5 bases; junction bases outside the gene matches: 4. The CDR3 region is CASSLRLANEQYF. CDR3 bases: TGCGCCAGCAGCTTACGACTAGCAAACGAGCAGTACTTC.